This T cell receptor (beta chain) was identified in a study of T cells after yellow fever vaccination (dated by TCRdb to between 2018 and 2021). For context, the study as a whole: Libraries from fractions with low cell numbers were prepared with the SMART-Seq v4 Ultra Low Input RNA kit. Bulk TCR alpha and beta repertoires were sequenced longitudinally to track T-cell clones before and after primary and booster YFV17D yellow fever vaccination. Two healthy male donors, one aged 18 to 30 and one aged 30 to 40 years, made up the cohort. Blood was collected at multiple timepoints before and after primary and secondary immunization, and bulk PBMC replicates and cell subsets were isolated.

Broader findings and caveats from the paper: Most clones expanded after primary vaccination (around 97% of CD4 and around 89% of CD8) were re-detected after the booster, suggesting that broad memory maintenance occurred. Because only two donors were included in the study, the extent to which the findings can be generalized is limited. A small fraction of clonotypes appeared in both the CD4 and CD8 compartments, likely as a result of convergent recombination. The secondary T-cell response was weaker than the primary response but faster, peaking on day 5 instead of day 15. Computational filtering was required because FACS-sorted repertoires could contain abundant contaminating clonotypes from the bulk population.

TCR cDNA was synthesized by 5'RACE template switching, which introduced a universal primer site and unique molecular identifiers. cDNA synthesis was primed from both the TCR alpha and TCR beta constant segments. Library amplification involved two PCR steps, and the second step added sample barcodes and sequencing adapters. Sequencing of the libraries was done on either Illumina HiSeq 2500 (2x100 bp) or NovaSeq (2x150 bp). As for the original processing: Reads were demultiplexed and collapsed into UMI consensus sequences with MIGEC, and V(D)J alignment was performed with MiXCR. Vaccine-responding clonotypes were defined with edgeR using replicate PBMC samples, requiring FDR below 0.01 and a log2 fold change above 5 up to day 15. Bulk clonotypes were assigned CD4 or CD8 identity according to which sequenced CD4 or CD8 repertoire held them at higher abundance. TCRdb trimmed public reads at Q25 via fastp, called clones via MiXCR and kept in-frame beta chains. All rows with the same CDR3 protein become a single entry with the most common DNA and genes. The V and J calls reflect TCRdb's pipeline rather than the authors' work. Across this sample there are nearly 70,000 distinct CDR3 sequences, with approximately 7% seen only once. 37% of the sample comes from the top ten.

Comment on this clonotype: The specificity of this receptor is unknown. Base qualities were left out, and no much larger clone turns up one base away.

The treatment or condition label, read with the paper, signifies: live attenuated yellow fever vaccine strain. A standard Ficoll-Paque protocol was used to isolate PBMCs from peripheral blood. CD4 and CD8 T-cell fractions were isolated with Dynabeads CD4 and CD8 positive selection kits. TriZol was used to extract RNA from bulk PBMCs, from CD4 and CD8 fractions, and from dextramer-positive and dextramer-negative fractions. Trimming at the junction amounts to 6 bases on V and 5 bases on J, and the germline ends lie 17 bases apart. In the germline V gene, CDR1 corresponds to MNHEY and CDR2 to SVGEGT. The CDR3 contains 14 residues, cysteine and phenylalanine counted. This entry keeps only the CDR3 DNA: 42 bases, framed from base 1.

The sequence derives from a man between 18 and 35 years old who received the YFV17D yellow fever vaccine. The specimen comprised CD8+ T cells sorted from PBMCs, sampled about 41 days after the first yellow fever vaccination. The chain uses TRBV6-2 or TRBV6-3 and TRBJ2-7; tentative D gene TRBD1, with 6 bases matching. The CDR3 protein: CASRAPTGSHEQYF. The bases are TGTGCCAGCAGAGCCCCAACAGGGTCCCACGAGCAGTACTTC.